A selection of T cell receptor beta chains follows, all from one sample in a study of response to subunit inactivated influenza vaccine. TCRdb used MiXCR to reprocess the RT-PCR reads, holding one entry per CDR3 protein. This sample has roughly 790,000 distinct CDR3 sequences, with about 20% found just once. The sample consisted of PBMCs from blood, taken around 5 days after vaccination. These receptors all come from a man aged 45-65 years who received an inactivated influenza vaccine. CDR3s include the opening cysteine and the closing phenylalanine or tryptophan.

TRBV5-1,TRBJ2-7,CASSSDRGNYEQYF
TRBV29-1,TRBJ2-1,CSVEGPSGGNEQFF
TRBV18,TRBJ2-7,CASSPNPGGYEQYF
TRBV6-5,TRBJ2-3,CASSYRDQATDTQYF
TRBV20-1,TRBJ1-1,CSARPGGVTEAFF
TRBV4-2,TRBJ1-2,CASRRPGDNYGYTF
TRBV4-3,TRBJ1-1,CASSQDGGTGEVFF
TRBV20-1,TRBJ2-1,CSAVGLPYSNEQFF
TRBV12-3/TRBV12-4,TRBJ2-5,CASSFDIAAQYF
TRBV7-2,TRBJ2-1,CASRKSGLYNEQFF
TRBV4-1,TRBJ1-2,CASSQRTGHGYTF
TRBV20-1,TRBJ2-7,CSASRATGQYEQYF
TRBV4-3,TRBJ2-3,CASSQVTASSTDTQYF
TRBV14,TRBJ2-1,CASSQWGGSNEQFF
TRBV20-1,TRBJ1-4,CSASPGGEGSEKLFF
TRBV7-2,TRBJ2-5,CASSLDIETQYF
TRBV28,TRBJ1-1,CASRQGMNTEAFF
TRBV20-1,TRBJ1-5,CSARDLGMGQRYSNQPQHF
TRBV20-1,TRBJ2-2,CSARDPDTGELFF
TRBV5-1,TRBJ2-7,CASSPSTGGVEQYF
TRBV5-1,TRBJ2-3,CASSSNRGGKDTQYF
TRBV20-1,TRBJ2-2,CSASPFSWTGSSGELFF
TRBV7-9,TRBJ1-2,CASSLGQGFGYTF
TRBV6-2/TRBV6-3,TRBJ2-2,CASVENTGVLFF
TRBV20-1,TRBJ2-1,CSARIGGSGIYNEQFF
TRBV5-4,TRBJ2-3,CASSMSGGTIDTQYF
TRBV7-2,TRBJ1-6,CASSLVFGGTYNSPLHF
TRBV20-1,TRBJ2-1,CSASESSYNEQFF
TRBV24-1,TRBJ2-1,CATSGRTSGDNEQFF
TRBV11-2,TRBJ2-2,CASSLGQSGELFF
TRBV6-5,TRBJ2-7,CASSYSGTSGYEQYF
TRBV11-2,TRBJ2-3,CASSRAFTSTDTQYF
TRBV7-2,TRBJ2-3,CASSTLFTDTQYF
TRBV7-8,TRBJ2-5,CASRMAGGGRVETQYF
TRBV14,TRBJ1-6,CASSQAQGGNSPLHF
TRBV27,TRBJ2-7,CASSLSGDYEQYF
TRBV29-1,TRBJ2-7,CSVGTGTGRREQYF
TRBV20-1,TRBJ1-3,CSARDLSGNTIYF
TRBV4-3,TRBJ2-6,CASSRQTTHGGSGANVLTF
TRBV28,TRBJ2-3,CASQSGADTQYF
TRBV27,TRBJ2-1,CASSLIGGTSWYNEQFF
TRBV28,TRBJ2-7,CASSTQTKGFYEQYF